These T cell receptor beta chains were read from a single sample in a study of blood T cell repertoires in COVID-19. Produced via immunoSEQ multiplex PCR; TCRdb's table is partial and in-frame only. This sample carries around 200,000 clones, 70% to 80% of them seen once, and the ten largest clones take 13%. Sequencing used peripheral blood. Receptors were obtained from a man aged 45-65 years who had recovered from COVID-19. Both conserved end residues are part of each CDR3. The order of the fields is J gene, V gene, clone size, D gene, CDR3 DNA, CDR3 protein. D genes are given only for firm matches. Part of the rows lack a size; the others show once, few, many or a class for expanded clones.

TRBJ2-5	TRBV7-3	-	-	TGTGCCAGCAGCTTAACCTCATCTCCCGGGGAGACCCAGTACTTC	CASSLTSSPGETQYF
TRBJ1-1	TRBV27	-	-	TGTGCCAGCAGCTTACTAGGTCGCGGGATTATGAACACTGAAGCTTTCTTT	CASSLLGRGIMNTEAFF
TRBJ1-4	TRBV27	-	TRBD1	TGTGCCAGCAGACCTCGACAGGGGGCAGGAGAAAAACTGTTTTTT	CASRPRQGAGEKLFF
TRBJ2-7	TRBV18	-	TRBD2	TGTGCCAGCTCAGCCTCGGGACTAGCCCCCTACGAGCAGTACTTC	CASSASGLAPYEQYF
TRBJ2-1	TRBV24-1	-	TRBD2	TGTGCCACCAGTGATGCAGCGGGGGACAATGAGCAGTTCTTC	CATSDAAGDNEQFF
TRBJ1-5	TRBV5-1	once	-	TGCGCCAGCAGCCCTCAGGGAGGAAGCAATCAGCCCCAGCATTTT	CASSPQGGSNQPQHF
TRBJ1-1	TRBV2	-	-	TGTGCCAGCAGTGAGGAGGGGGGGGCTTTCTTT	CASSEEGGAFF
TRBJ1-2	TRBV5-1	-	TRBD1	TGCGCCAGCAGCTTGGGGATTCAGGACAGGGGTAACTATGGCTACACCTTC	CASSLGIQDRGNYGYTF
TRBJ1-1	TRBV29-1	-	-	TGCAGCGTTAACTATATGGTGGACACTGAAGCTTTCTTT	CSVNYMVDTEAFF
TRBJ2-5	TRBV3-1/TRBV3-2	-	TRBD2	TGTGCCAGCAGCCCCTCGACTAGCGGGAACAGAGAGACCCAGTACTTC	CASSPSTSGNRETQYF
TRBJ2-7	TRBV2	-	-	TGTGCCAGCCAAGGAGTAGGATCCTACGAGCAGTACTTC	CASQGVGSYEQYF
TRBJ1-5	TRBV7-2	-	-	TGTGCCAGCAGCCAAGGACAGTTTGTTCAGCCCCAGCATTTT	CASSQGQFVQPQHF
TRBJ1-5	TRBV27	-	-	TGTGCCACCCGGGGGAATCAGCCCCAGCATTTT	CATRGNQPQHF
TRBJ1-2	TRBV12-3/TRBV12-4	-	-	TGTGCCAGCAGTTTTCTTATTAACTATGGCTACACCTTC	CASSFLINYGYTF
TRBJ1-3	TRBV7-9	-	-	TGTGCCAGCAGCTTATTAGGTCGTCGGGACTCTGGAAACACCATATATTTT	CASSLLGRRDSGNTIYF
TRBJ2-3	TRBV24-1	-	-	TGTGCCACCAGTGAAACCCTGATGGCGGGGCACACAGATACGCAGTATTTT	CATSETLMAGHTDTQYF
TRBJ1-5	TRBV15	-	-	TGTGCCACCAGCAGAGACGCGACGGGAAATCAGCCCCAGCATTTT	CATSRDATGNQPQHF
TRBJ1-6	TRBV27	-	TRBD1	TGTGCCAGCAGTTTATCTCGACAGGGTAGCTCACCCCTCCACTTT	CASSLSRQGSSPLHF
TRBJ2-3	TRBV19	-	TRBD1	TGTGCCAGTAGTACCGGGACAGAAGATACGCAGTATTTT	CASSTGTEDTQYF
TRBJ2-3	TRBV18	-	-	TGTGCCAGCTCACCAAATCCCGCTACCCTCACAGATACGCAGTATTTT	CASSPNPATLTDTQYF
TRBJ2-3	TRBV6-2/TRBV6-3	-	TRBD2	TGTGCCAGCAGTAGGCGGACTAGCGGACGCAGCACAGATACGCAGTATTTT	CASSRRTSGRSTDTQYF
TRBJ1-5	TRBV15	-	TRBD1	TGTGCCACCAGCATCACCGGGACAGGGGTCCAGCCCCAGCATTTT	CATSITGTGVQPQHF
TRBJ2-5	TRBV21-1	-	-	TGTGCCAGCAGCAACGAGCGGGACCCCCAAGAGACCCAGTACTTC	CASSNERDPQETQYF
TRBJ1-2	TRBV28	-	-	TGTGCCAGCAGTTCCACTGGAGGGGCTGACTATGGCTACACCTTC	CASSSTGGADYGYTF
TRBJ2-7	TRBV27	-	-	TGTGCCAGCAGCGACAGGATATCCTACGAGCAGTACTTC	CASSDRISYEQYF
TRBJ2-1	TRBV11-3	-	TRBD2	TGTGCCAGCAGCCTAGCGGGAGGGCCGATATATGAGCAGTTCTTC	CASSLAGGPIYEQFF
TRBJ2-3	TRBV11-2	-	-	TGTGCCAGCAGCTTAGGAGGGGGCGCGGGAGGTACCACAGATACGCAGTATTTT	CASSLGGGAGGTTDTQYF
TRBJ2-3	TRBV18	-	TRBD2	TGTGCCAGCTCACCACCGATTAGCGGGAACAGAGATACGCAGTATTTT	CASSPPISGNRDTQYF
TRBJ1-1	TRBV27	once	TRBD1	TGTGCCAGCAGTCCCCCATGGACAGGGGGCGGGAGGAGGGTAGCTTTCTTT	CASSPPWTGGGRRVAFF
TRBJ1-1	TRBV30	many	-	TGTGCCTGGAGGGCCAGGTGGGACACTGAAGCTTTCTTT	CAWRARWDTEAFF
TRBJ2-6	TRBV13	-	-	TGTGCCAGCAGCCTCGGGGGTAGTGGGGCCAACGTCCTGACTTTC	CASSLGGSGANVLTF
TRBJ2-1	TRBV28	-	TRBD2	TGTGCCAGCAGGGGACTAGCGGGAGGCTCGAATGAGCAGTTCTTC	CASRGLAGGSNEQFF
TRBJ2-5	TRBV28	-	-	TGTGCCATCGGGAGTGGAGGGTGGCTTAGAGAGACCCAGTACTTC	CAIGSGGWLRETQYF
TRBJ2-7	TRBV12-5	-	-	TGTGCTAGTGGTTTAGACACTGACTACGAGCAGTACTTC	CASGLDTDYEQYF
TRBJ2-1	TRBV19	-	TRBD1	TGTGCCAGTAGTACTCGGACAGGGGAGACATACAATGAGCAGTTCTTC	CASSTRTGETYNEQFF
TRBJ2-1	TRBV7-2	few	-	TGTGCCAGCAGCTTAACCAGCTCCTACAATGAGCAGTTCTTC	CASSLTSSYNEQFF
TRBJ2-7	TRBV7-2	-	TRBD2	TGTGCCAGCAGCAAGTTACTAGCGGGAGGGACGGTCGAGCAGTACTTC	CASSKLLAGGTVEQYF
TRBJ2-5	TRBV12-3/TRBV12-4	-	-	TGTGCCAGCAGTCCAACAGGCTTGGAGACCCAGTACTTC	CASSPTGLETQYF
TRBJ2-1	TRBV19	-	TRBD2	TGTGCCAGTACCCCAGGGGGTTCTAGCGGGAGTATCCACAATGAGCAGTTCTTC	CASTPGGSSGSIHNEQFF
TRBJ2-7	TRBV7-6	once	-	TGTGCCAGCAGCTTAGTCAGGGGCTCCTACGAGCAGTACTTC	CASSLVRGSYEQYF